This TCR beta chain was observed in a study of cytomegalovirus exposure and HLA in healthy donors. Study-wide findings and caveats: In a later analysis, V- and J-gene trimming of beta chains associated with a DCLRE1C missense variant, replicated independently. Rare TCR sequences predominated, though certain public TCRs were found in many donors. Later work associated around 18,000 TCR beta sequences with HLA alleles at 0.05 false discovery rate.

The PCR made use of 60 Vbeta and 13 Jbeta primers. Clones were read by immunoSEQ multiplex PCR, and TCRdb kept only the in-frame ones, dropping some. The top ten clones hold less than 5.5% of a sample with 110,000 or so clones, 77% of them seen once. CDR3 length equals 17 residues. The germline CDR1 and CDR2 sequences are GTSNPN and SVGIG (reference sequence). The ends lost 2 bases at V and 5 bases at J; junction bases unmatched: 8. With respect to this clone: Its antigen is currently unknown.

The specimen was PBMCs. This receptor was taken from a man between 50 and 59 years old in good health and CMV-seropositive. The chain employs TRBV30 and TRBJ1-6, with 11 bases fitting TRBD1. The CDR3 region is CAWSPWTGGANNSPLHF. The CDR3 region has the DNA TGTGCCTGGAGTCCTTGGACAGGGGGCGCGAATAATTCACCCCTCCACTTT.